This T cell receptor beta chain was sequenced in a study of blood T cell repertoires in COVID-19. Overall study: Acute and convalescent COVID-19 specimens originated in the United States, Italy and Spain.

Per the study methods: Reference gene primers were amplified, and this amplification served to estimate nucleated cell counts. Method: immunoSEQ multiplex PCR; TCRdb's copy keeps in-frame clones and lacks some. Clone size and the V and J calls come from that table; the DNA yielded D and trimming. The sample consists of more than 200,000 clones, 80% to 90% of them appearing once. V was clipped by 0 bases and J by 7 bases, with 10 bases between them. Germline V CDR1 and CDR2: LGHDT, YNNKEL (reference sequence). There are 14 residues in the CDR3. This sequence originates from a woman aged 40 to 50 who had recovered from COVID-19. Specimen: peripheral blood. V gene TRBV3-1 (or the pseudogene TRBV3-2) combines with J gene TRBJ1-3; unclear D gene. The CDR3 is CASSQDNSWNTIYF. CDR3 DNA: TGTGCCAGCAGCCAAGATAACTCTTGGAACACCATATATTTT.